The next 32 T cell receptor beta chains were all read from a single sample in a study of blood T cell repertoires in COVID-19. Assay: immunoSEQ multiplex PCR; the TCRdb copy retains only in-frame clones and omits some. The table has 150,000 to 200,000 clones, more than 80% seen once. Sequenced sample: PBMCs or T cells enriched from blood (not recorded which). These TCRs come from a man aged 50 to 60 who had recovered from COVID-19.

V and J are TRBV5-8 and TRBJ1-6, with 9 bases fitting TRBD1. The CDR3 spans 17 residues. Germline V gene sequence: CDR1 SGHTS, CDR2 YDEGEE. The V segment lost 4 bases and the J segment 2 bases; nucleotides outside the gene matches: 7. CDR3 region: CASSLGTGMPYNSPLHF. CDR3 DNA sequence: TGTGCCAGCAGCCTCGGGACAGGGATGCCCTATAATTCACCCCTCCACTTT.

This clone was recorded once. The chain uses TRBV6-1 and TRBJ1-5; no clear D. CDR3 length equals 12 residues. Germline values: CDR1 MNHNS, CDR2 SASEGT. Trimming left V 2 bases short and J 7 bases short, with 6 bases between. CDR3 sequence (DNA): TGTGCCAGCAGTGAACTAGGCCAGCCCCAGCATTTT. This sequence encodes CASSELGQPQHF.

The rearrangement joins TRBV15 to TRBJ2-2, with a possible D match to TRBD1 (6 bases). Germline V lookup: CDR1 LNHNV, CDR2 YYDKDF (reference sequence). Trimming cost V 8 bases and J 1 base, with 17 bases left between them. The CDR3 runs 16 residues. This CDR3 reads CATGTQGRVNTGELFF. CDR3 nucleotide sequence: TGTGCCACCGGAACACAGGGCAGGGTGAACACCGGGGAGCTGTTTTTT.

This clone was counted once. V and J are TRBV13 and TRBJ1-2; D is unresolved. CDR1 is PRHDT, CDR2 FYEKMQ, per germline (reference sequence). The CDR3 sequence is 13 residues long. With 0 bases removed from V and 8 bases from J, the gap between germline ends came to 10 bases. The CDR3 sequence: CASSLGRRWGYTF. The CDR3 bases are TGTGCCAGCAGCTTAGGGCGGCGATGGGGCTACACCTTC.

This chain links TRBV18 with TRBJ1-4; 10 bases map to TRBD1. J lost 7 bases, V lost 6 bases, and 5 bases had no gene match. The CDR3 length is 14 residues. Germline V gives CDR1 KGHSH, CDR2 LQKENI. CDR3 residues: CASSSDRGSEKLFF. The CDR3, as DNA: TGTGCCAGCTCGTCGGACAGGGGGAGTGAAAAACTGTTTTTT. The full variable domain, completed using reference TRBV18 and TRBJ1-4, is NAGVMQNPRHLVRRRGQEARLRCSPMKGHSHVYWYRQLPEEGLKFMVYLQKENIIDESGMPKERFSAEFPKEGPSILRIQQVVRGDSAAYFCASSSDRGSEKLFFGSGTQLSVL.

The chain recombines TRBV2 with TRBJ1-2; 8 bases are shared with TRBD1. The CDR3 contains 13 residues. CDR1 is SNHLY, CDR2 FYNNEI, per germline. Trimming removed 4 bases from V and 2 bases from J; junction bases left unmatched: 0. Here the CDR3 DNA reads TGTGCCAGCAGTGGGGACAGGAACTATGGCTACACCTTC. Amino acids: CASSGDRNYGYTF.

The rearrangement uses TRBV5-1 and TRBJ2-5, with TRBD2 matching over 13 bases. The V segment lost 4 bases and the J segment 1 base; nucleotides outside the gene matches: 7. The V gene's germline CDR1 is SGHRS and CDR2 YFSETQ. This CDR3 is built from 17 residues. In nucleotides, the CDR3 is TGCGCCAGCAGCGGAATTAGGACTAGCGGGGGCCAAGAGACCCAGTACTTC. It codes for CASSGIRTSGGQETQYF.

The CDR3 protein is CASSVTGGEDEQFF. The CDR3 DNA reads as TGTGCCAGCAGCGTGACAGGGGGAGAGGATGAGCAGTTCTTC. This chain uses TRBV13 with TRBJ2-1; 9 bases map to TRBD1. CDR3 size: 14 residues. The ends lost 5 bases at V and 8 bases at J; junction bases unmatched: 7. Per germline, CDR1 PRHDT and CDR2 FYEKMQ (reference sequence).

This chain links TRBV6-5 with TRBJ1-2, with 8 nucleotides matching TRBD1. Unmatched junction bases numbered 11, after V lost 7 bases and J lost 10 bases. Germline V lookup: CDR1 MNHEY, CDR2 SVGAGI. This CDR3 has 13 amino acids. In DNA form, the CDR3 reads TGTGCCAGCAAAGATGGCAGGGGGCCACTCTACACCTTC. It is translated as CASKDGRGPLYTF.

The chain employs TRBV6-5 and TRBJ1-4; a weak D match, TRBD1 (5 bases). This CDR3 comprises 14 residues. V shed 2 bases and J shed 3 bases, with 7 bases lying between them. Germline V gene lookup returns CDR1 MNHEY and CDR2 SVGAGI. The CDR3 spells CASSYRGANEKLFF. Written as DNA, the CDR3 is TGTGCCAGCAGTTACCGGGGGGCTAATGAAAAACTGTTTTTT.

The chain uses TRBV4-1 and TRBJ1-2; D gene unclear. Trimming took off 1 base at V and 6 bases at J, with 18 bases between the two ends. Germline V gene lookup returns CDR1 MGHRA and CDR2 YSYEKL. This CDR3 has 16 residues. CDR3 nucleotides: TGCGCCAGCAGCCAAGTGGCCGGTACGCGGGTTGATGGCTACACCTTC. It translates to CASSQVAGTRVDGYTF.

The chain recombines TRBV7-9 with TRBJ2-5, with TRBD1 matching over 9 bases. Germline lookup yields CDR1 SEHNR and CDR2 FQNEAQ (reference sequence). CDR3 length equals 15 residues. Trimming cost V 3 bases and J 5 bases; bases outside gene matches: 7. The CDR3: CASSFSGTGSETQYF. CDR3 bases: TGTGCCAGCAGCTTCTCCGGGACAGGGAGCGAGACCCAGTACTTC.

The count of this clone is one. The CDR3: CSVEGRTGKVHNEQFF. The CDR3 nucleotides are TGCAGCGTTGAAGGCCGAACAGGGAAGGTCCACAATGAGCAGTTCTTC. This rearrangement joins TRBV29-1 to TRBJ2-1, with a tentative D call TRBD1 (6 bases). V dropped 1 base and J dropped 5 bases, with 18 bases sitting between them. CDR3 length: 16 amino acids. Germline CDR1 reads SQVTM; CDR2 reads ANQGSEA.

The V and J genes are TRBV7-8 and TRBJ2-5; the match to TRBD2 covers 7 bases. The junction had 11 bases not matched to a gene; V was cut back by 5 bases and J by 2 bases. Germline assignment: CDR1 SGHVS and CDR2 FQNEAQ. The CDR3 is 16 residues long. The CDR3 DNA reads as TGTGCCAGCAGCGCAGCCCGGGACTACCCACAAGAGACCCAGTACTTC. Its translation is CASSAARDYPQETQYF.

The chain joins TRBV4-3 to TRBJ2-5, with D perhaps matching TRBD1 (6 bases). This CDR3 has 13 amino acids. CDR1 and CDR2 from the germline V gene are LGHNA and YSLEER. Between the trimmed V and J ends, which lost 3 bases and 4 bases, there was a span of 9 bases. CDR3 residues: CASSHTGRETQYF. The CDR3 bases are TGCGCCAGCAGCCATACAGGGAGAGAGACCCAGTACTTC.

This clone was seen a single time. The chain recombines TRBV19 with TRBJ1-1, with 11 bases fitting TRBD1. There are 16 residues in the CDR3. V was clipped by 3 bases and J by 11 bases; unmatched bases: 14. Germline V lookup: CDR1 LNHDA, CDR2 SQIVND (reference sequence). This CDR3 reads CASSITIGTGGRGAFF. In DNA form, the CDR3 reads TGTGCCAGTAGTATTACAATCGGGACAGGGGGACGGGGGGCTTTCTTT.

The chain has TRBV29-1 and TRBJ1-1; 8 nucleotides align to TRBD1. Trimming cost V 2 bases and J 4 bases; bases outside gene matches: 3. The germline gives CDR1 SQVTM, CDR2 ANQGSEA. The CDR3 is 13 amino acids. In nucleotides, the CDR3 is TGCAGCGTTGAAAAGGGACAGGTCACTGAAGCTTTCTTT. Protein: CSVEKGQVTEAFF.

This clone was recorded a few times. The chain combines TRBV5-1 with TRBJ1-6; tentative D call: TRBD1 (6 bases). This CDR3 is 15 amino acids long. The V end was cut by 0 bases, the J end by 6 bases, with 10 bases between. Germline V lookup: CDR1 SGHRS, CDR2 YFSETQ. Here the CDR3 reads CASSLAGEGNSPLHF. The CDR3 region has the DNA TGCGCCAGCAGCTTGGCAGGGGAAGGTAATTCACCCCTCCACTTT.

The chain uses TRBV6-5 and TRBJ2-3, with D maybe TRBD2 (5 bases). CDR1 is MNHEY, CDR2 SVGAGI, per germline. The CDR3 runs 15 residues. V lost 7 bases and J lost 4, with 18 bases in between. The CDR3 reads CASTGGVVQADTQYF. DNA for the CDR3: TGTGCCAGCACAGGAGGAGTGGTTCAAGCAGATACGCAGTATTTT.

CDR3 sequence (DNA): TGTGCCAGCAGCGTAGGACAGGGGGCGAACGATGAGCAGTTCTTC. This translates into CASSVGQGANDEQFF. V and J are TRBV9 and TRBJ2-1, with 10 bases matching TRBD1. Germline lookup yields CDR1 SGDLS and CDR2 YYNGEE. V was clipped by 0 bases and J by 8 bases; unmatched bases: 5. CDR3 length: 15 amino acids.

The rearrangement links TRBV5-1 to TRBJ1-2; a possible D gene is TRBD1 (5 bases). Germline lookup yields CDR1 SGHRS and CDR2 YFSETQ. The V and J ends lost 0 bases and 7 bases respectively, with 13 bases between them. CDR3 length: 14 amino acids. CDR3 coding DNA: TGCGCCAGCAGCTTGGACCCAGGGATGGGTGGCTACACCTTC. This sequence encodes CASSLDPGMGGYTF. Full variable domain (missing parts from reference TRBV5-1 and TRBJ1-2): KAGVTQTPRYLIKTRGQQVTLSCSPISGHRSVSWYQQTPGQGLQFLFEYFSETQRNKGNFPGRFSGRQFSNSRSEMNVSTLELGDSALYLCASSLDPGMGGYTFGSGTRLTVV.

The table lists this clone with a count of one. The genes are TRBV4-2 and TRBJ1-2, with D perhaps TRBD1 (5 bases). Between the trimmed V and J ends, which lost 6 bases and 5 bases, there was a span of 16 bases. Germline CDR1 and CDR2: LGHNA and YNFKEQ. There are 14 residues in the CDR3. The CDR3 loop reads CASRPDSPAYGYTF. The CDR3, as DNA: TGTGCCAGCAGACCTGACAGCCCTGCTTATGGCTACACCTTC.

This chain uses TRBV30 with TRBJ1-4; no clear D. Germline V CDR1 and CDR2: GTSNPN, SVGIG (reference sequence). This CDR3 is 12 amino acids long. V gave up 1 base and J gave up 2 bases, with 2 bases separating them. CDR3 region: CAWSATNEKLFF. Written as DNA, the CDR3 is TGTGCCTGGAGTGCGACTAATGAAAAACTGTTTTTT.

The chain is built from TRBV6-4 and TRBJ2-7, with D tentatively TRBD2 (5 bases). The CDR3 extends over 13 amino acids. Germline values: CDR1 MRHNA, CDR2 SNTAGT. V was pared by 3 bases and J by 11 bases, with 17 bases between. CDR3 DNA sequence: TGTGCCAGCAGTGAGCCTGAGGGCCTTGGAGAGTACTTC. This encodes CASSEPEGLGEYF.

The chain couples TRBV10-1 to TRBJ1-5; D is perhaps TRBD1 (6 bases). This CDR3 contains 13 residues. Germline CDR1 is WNHNN and CDR2 is SYGVQD (reference sequence). Trimming cost V 0 bases and J 7 bases, with 7 bases left between them. DNA of the CDR3: TGCGCCAGCAGTGAGTCTGGGGGCCAGCCCCAGCATTTT. Protein sequence: CASSESGGQPQHF.

This clone has just one count. The rearrangement uses TRBV2 and TRBJ1-6, with D uncertain. Trimming pared 1 base from V and 8 bases from J, leaving 6 bases between. This CDR3 region has 13 residues. Germline V gene sequence: CDR1 SNHLY, CDR2 FYNNEI. The CDR3 coding sequence is TGTGCCAGCAGTGAAGGGAGGGATTCACCCCTCCACTTT. Translation: CASSEGRDSPLHF.

The V call is TRBV12-3 or TRBV12-4, the J call TRBJ1-2; maybe TRBD1 (6 bases). V lost 2 bases and J 5 bases, leaving 9 bases between the germline ends. This CDR3 has 13 residues. The CDR3 reads CASSLRTDYGYTF. For the CDR3, the DNA is TGTGCCAGCAGTTTAAGGACAGATTATGGCTACACCTTC.

As for this clone: This sample includes further DNA sequences coding for the same CDR3. The chain carries TRBV28 and TRBJ1-5, with 7 bases fitting TRBD1. The CDR3 runs to 14 residues. Germline CDR1 MDHEN, CDR2 SYDVKM. Trimming cost V 4 bases and J 4 bases; bases outside gene matches: 4. Written as DNA, the CDR3 is TGTGCCAGCAGTTGGGCAGGGGGTAATCAGCCCCAGCATTTT. The encoded protein is CASSWAGGNQPQHF.

The CDR3, as DNA: TGTGCCAGCAGTCCCAGGAGGGGCACCACTGAAGCTTTCTTT. Translating it yields CASSPRRGTTEAFF. The chain is built from TRBV6-5 and TRBJ1-1; weak D call: TRBD1 (5 bases). This CDR3 region has 14 residues. Germline V gives CDR1 MNHEY, CDR2 SVGAGI. V gave up 5 bases and J gave up 4 bases, with 14 bases separating them.

The CDR3 here is CASSLQENTEAFF. DNA for the CDR3: TGTGCCAGCAGCTTACAGGAGAACACTGAAGCTTTCTTT. The genes are TRBV7-6 and TRBJ1-1; D unresolved. From germline, CDR1 is SGHVS and CDR2 FNYEAQ. V lost 2 bases to trimming and J lost 1 base, with 5 bases between them. CDR3 size: 13 residues.

The table lists this clone with a count of one. The chain joins TRBV7-2 to TRBJ2-3; TRBD2 aligns across 9 bases. J was trimmed by 4 bases and V by 4 bases; bases with no gene match: 12. This CDR3 region has 17 residues. Germline V gene sequence: CDR1 SGHTA, CDR2 FQGNSA. In DNA form, the CDR3 reads TGTGCCAGCAGCTCATACAGGTCTAGCGGGGCTGCAGATACGCAGTATTTT. It is translated as CASSSYRSSGAADTQYF.

This clone came up a few times. The genes are TRBV28 and TRBJ2-5; 9 bases align to TRBD1. J lost 7 bases, V lost 5 bases, and 11 bases had no gene match. Germline lookup yields CDR1 MDHEN and CDR2 SYDVKM. The CDR3 sequence is 15 residues long. The CDR3 is CASSDGTGSRLTQYF. The CDR3 DNA reads TGTGCCAGCAGTGACGGGACAGGGTCGAGATTGACCCAGTACTTC.